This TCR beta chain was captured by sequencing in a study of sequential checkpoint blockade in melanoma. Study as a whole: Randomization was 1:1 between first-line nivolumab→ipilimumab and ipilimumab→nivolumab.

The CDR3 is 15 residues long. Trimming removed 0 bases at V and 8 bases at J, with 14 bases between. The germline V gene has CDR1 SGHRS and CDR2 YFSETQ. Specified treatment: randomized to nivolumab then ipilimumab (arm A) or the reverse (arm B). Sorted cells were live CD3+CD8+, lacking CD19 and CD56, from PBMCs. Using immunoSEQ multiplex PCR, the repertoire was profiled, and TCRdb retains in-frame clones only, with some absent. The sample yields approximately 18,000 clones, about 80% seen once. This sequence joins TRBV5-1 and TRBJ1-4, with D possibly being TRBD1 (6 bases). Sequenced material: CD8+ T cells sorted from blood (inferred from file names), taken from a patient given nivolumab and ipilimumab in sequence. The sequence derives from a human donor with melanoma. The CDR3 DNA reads TGCGCCAGCAGCTTGGGGCAGGGGAGTCCCGAAAAACTGTTTTTT. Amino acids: CASSLGQGSPEKLFF.